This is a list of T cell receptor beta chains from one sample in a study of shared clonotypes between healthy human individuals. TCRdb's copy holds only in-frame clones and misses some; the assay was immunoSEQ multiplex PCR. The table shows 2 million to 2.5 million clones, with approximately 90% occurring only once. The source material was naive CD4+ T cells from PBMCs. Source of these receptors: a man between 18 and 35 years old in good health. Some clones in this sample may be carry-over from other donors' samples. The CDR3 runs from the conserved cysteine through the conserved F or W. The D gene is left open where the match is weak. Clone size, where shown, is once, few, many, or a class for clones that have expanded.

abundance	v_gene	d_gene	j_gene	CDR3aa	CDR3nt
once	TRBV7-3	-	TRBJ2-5	CASSLLGSAQETQYF	TGTGCCAGCAGCTTATTGGGTAGCGCGCAGGAGACCCAGTACTTC
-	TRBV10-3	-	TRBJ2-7	CAISEYLGIYEQYF	TGTGCCATCAGTGAATACCTGGGGATTTACGAGCAGTACTTC
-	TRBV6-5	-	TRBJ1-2	CASSYSMGGGGTF	TGTGCCAGCAGTTACTCGATGGGGGGAGGGGGCACCTTC
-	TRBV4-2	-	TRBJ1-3	CASSPSGNTIYF	TGTGCCAGCAGCCCTTCTGGAAACACCATATATTTT
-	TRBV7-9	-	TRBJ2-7	CASRPWDSAYEQYF	TGTGCCAGCAGACCGTGGGACTCCGCATACGAGCAGTACTTC
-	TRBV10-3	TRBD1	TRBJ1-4	CAISDTQGANEKLFF	TGTGCCATCAGCGACACACAGGGGGCAAATGAAAAACTGTTTTTT
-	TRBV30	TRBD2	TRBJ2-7	CAWSIRGSGSSYEQYF	TGTGCCTGGAGTATCCGGGGTAGCGGGAGCTCCTACGAGCAGTACTTC
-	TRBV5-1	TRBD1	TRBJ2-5	CASSKDRGPETQYF	TGCGCCAGCAGTAAGGACAGGGGGCCAGAGACCCAGTACTTC
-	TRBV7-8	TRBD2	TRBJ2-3	CASSPWLAGVSDTQYF	TGTGCCAGCAGCCCATGGCTAGCGGGAGTTTCGGATACGCAGTATTTT
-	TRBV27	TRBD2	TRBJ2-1	CASLSRRGESYNEQFF	TGTGCCAGCCTTTCAAGGCGGGGGGAATCCTACAATGAGCAGTTCTTC
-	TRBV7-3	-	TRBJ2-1	CASRSVGNEQFF	TGTGCCAGCAGGTCCGTTGGCAATGAGCAGTTCTTC
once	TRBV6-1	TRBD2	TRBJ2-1	CASSAGTSGSHEQFF	TGTGCCAGCAGCGCTGGGACTAGCGGGAGCCATGAGCAGTTCTTC
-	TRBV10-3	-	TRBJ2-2	CAISERGQNTGELFF	TGTGCCATCAGTGAGAGGGGACAGAACACCGGGGAGCTGTTTTTT
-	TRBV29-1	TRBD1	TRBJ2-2	CSVARTGETGELFF	TGCAGCGTAGCTCGGACAGGGGAGACCGGGGAGCTGTTTTTT
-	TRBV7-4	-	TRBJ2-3	CASSLAWAAHVGIDTQYF	TGTGCCAGCAGCTTAGCCTGGGCGGCCCACGTAGGGATAGATACGCAGTATTTT
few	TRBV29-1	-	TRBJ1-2	CSAPHGGVDYGYTF	TGCAGCGCACCCCACGGGGGCGTGGACTATGGCTACACCTTC
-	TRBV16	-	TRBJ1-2	CASSKTAQNYGYTF	TGTGCCAGCAGCAAAACAGCCCAAAACTATGGCTACACCTTC
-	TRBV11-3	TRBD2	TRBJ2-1	CASSLGFRAGRVYNEQFF	TGTGCCAGCAGCTTAGGATTCAGAGCGGGGAGGGTATACAATGAGCAGTTCTTC
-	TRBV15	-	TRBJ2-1	CATRSGVQSSYNEQFF	TGTGCCACCAGGTCTGGGGTCCAAAGCTCCTACAATGAGCAGTTCTTC
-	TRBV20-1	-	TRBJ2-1	CSIPGTKAKFF	TGCAGTATCCCGGGGACCAAGGCTAAGTTCTTC
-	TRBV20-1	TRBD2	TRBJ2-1	CQPGGDEQFF	TGCCAGCCGGGAGGGGATGAGCAGTTCTTC
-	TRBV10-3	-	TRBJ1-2	CAIRERDTINYGYTF	TGTGCCATCAGGGAACGGGACACGATTAACTATGGCTACACCTTC
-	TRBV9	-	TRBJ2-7	CASSVGLSSYEQYF	TGTGCCAGCAGCGTGGGACTGAGCTCCTACGAGCAGTACTTC
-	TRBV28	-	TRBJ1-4	CASRLGGSEKLFF	TGTGCCAGCAGACTAGGGGGTAGTGAAAAACTGTTTTTT
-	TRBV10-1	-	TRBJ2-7	CASSVTGLPSEQYF	TGCGCCAGCAGTGTCACAGGACTTCCTAGCGAGCAGTACTTC
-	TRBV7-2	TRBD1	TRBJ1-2	CASTLPLGQANGYTF	TGTGCCAGCACCTTACCATTGGGACAGGCAAATGGCTACACCTTC
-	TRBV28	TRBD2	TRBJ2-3	CASSFQGAGARTDTQYF	TGTGCCAGCAGTTTTCAAGGAGCGGGAGCGAGGACAGATACGCAGTATTTT
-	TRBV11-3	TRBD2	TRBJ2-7	CASSPDGGAGEQYF	TGTGCCAGCAGCCCGGACGGGGGGGCGGGGGAGCAGTACTTC
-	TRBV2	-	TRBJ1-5	CASQQEANQPQHF	TGTGCCAGCCAGCAAGAGGCGAATCAGCCCCAGCATTTT
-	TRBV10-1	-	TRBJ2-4	CASSESQAKNIQYF	TGCGCCAGCAGTGAGTCACAAGCCAAAAACATTCAGTACTTC
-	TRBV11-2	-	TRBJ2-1	CASSYRDTGYNEQFF	TGTGCCAGCAGCTATAGAGATACTGGATACAATGAGCAGTTCTTC
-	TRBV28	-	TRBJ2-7	CASQSNRAPYEQYF	TGTGCCAGCCAATCAAACAGGGCCCCATACGAGCAGTACTTC
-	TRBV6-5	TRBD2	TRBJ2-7	CASTGGTSSYEQYF	TGTGCCAGCACGGGGGGGACCAGCTCCTACGAGCAGTACTTC
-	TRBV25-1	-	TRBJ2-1	CASSEIGPRYNEQFF	TGTGCCAGCAGTGAAATTGGCCCCAGGTACAATGAGCAGTTCTTC
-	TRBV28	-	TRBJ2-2	CASSLRESAGELFF	TGTGCCAGCAGTTTACGGGAGTCGGCCGGGGAGCTGTTTTTT
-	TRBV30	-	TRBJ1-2	CAWSPTGAGWDGYTF	TGTGCCTGGAGTCCCACGGGGGCAGGGTGGGATGGCTACACCTTC
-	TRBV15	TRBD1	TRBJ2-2	CATSSRDRGINGELFF	TGTGCCACCAGCAGCCGGGACAGGGGGATTAACGGGGAGCTGTTTTTT
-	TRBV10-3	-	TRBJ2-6	CAISETGPGANVLTF	TGTGCCATCAGTGAGACAGGGCCTGGGGCCAACGTCCTGACTTTC
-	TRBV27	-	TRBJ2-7	CASSRQGGSYEQYF	TGTGCCAGTAGCCGACAGGGAGGCTCCTACGAGCAGTACTTC
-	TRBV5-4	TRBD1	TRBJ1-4	CASSPGQDRSAKLFF	TGTGCCAGCAGCCCGGGACAGGACCGTTCTGCAAAACTGTTTTTT
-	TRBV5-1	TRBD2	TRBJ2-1	CASSLKTLAGVTSYNEQFF	TGCGCCAGCAGCCTGAAAACGCTAGCGGGAGTTACATCCTACAATGAGCAGTTCTTC
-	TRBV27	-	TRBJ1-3	CASTDGRVGGNTIYF	TGTGCCAGCACCGATGGGCGGGTTGGAGGAAACACCATATATTTT
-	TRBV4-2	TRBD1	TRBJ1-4	CASSHRGTGGEGEKLFF	TGTGCCAGCAGCCACCGTGGGACAGGGGGCGAAGGTGAAAAACTGTTTTTT
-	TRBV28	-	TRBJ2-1	CASGSVYNEQFF	TGTGCCAGCGGCTCGGTGTACAATGAGCAGTTCTTC
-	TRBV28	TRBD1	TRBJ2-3	CASSAPRGRWTDTQYF	TGTGCCAGCAGTGCGCCCAGGGGGCGCTGGACAGATACGCAGTATTTT
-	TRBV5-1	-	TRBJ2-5	CASSLGGLVKETQYF	TGCGCCAGCAGCTTGGGTGGGCTAGTAAAAGAGACCCAGTACTTC
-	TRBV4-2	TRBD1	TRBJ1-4	CASSPTDRGGEKLFF	TGTGCCAGCAGCCCAACTGACAGGGGCGGTGAAAAACTGTTTTTT